Ten or more counts support the clone carrying this T cell receptor (beta chain). Its antigen is still unknown. Between the trimmed V and J ends, which lost 7 bases and 0 bases, there was a span of 27 bases. The germline gives CDR1 MNHEY, CDR2 SVGAGI. The CDR3 has 19 amino acids. 5'RACE generated cDNA with 10-nucleotide random UMIs. One entry per CDR3 protein results from TCRdb running MiXCR on the 5' RACE reads. Of more than 75,000 distinct CDR3 sequences listed, approximately 4% are singletons. These data belong to a study of neurological immune-mediated disorders. General study points: There were no CDR3 amino acid sequences shared by expanded clones across subjects, a result suggesting private repertoires in all groups. The multiple sclerosis repertoire cluster had no clinical or MRI feature associated with it.

Preparation of the unsorted libraries drew on 2 million PBMCs stored at -80 C. This TCR came from a woman aged 45-59 years with multiple sclerosis. Material for sequencing was PBMCs. The chain couples TRBV6-5 to TRBJ1-2; weak D call: TRBD1 (5 bases). The CDR3 here is CASNSRFGTKEMANYGYTF. CDR3 in DNA: TGTGCCAGCAACTCCCGATTTGGGACGAAAGAAATGGCTAACTATGGCTACACCTTC.